This TCR beta chain stems from a study of OX40 agonist ivuxolimab in advanced cancers. Trimming took off 1 base at V and 5 bases at J, with 6 bases between the two ends. Germline values: CDR1 SGHAT, CDR2 FQNNGV. This CDR3 contains 13 residues. Sequenced by immunoSEQ multiplex PCR; TCRdb stores in-frame clones only, minus some. The repertoire holds more than 50,000 clones, approximately 83% seen once, with about 0.8% in the top ten. The sequences come from CD4+ or CD8+ T cells sorted from blood, collected in a trial of the OX40 agonist ivuxolimab. The TCR was taken from an adult with an advanced solid tumor such as melanoma, head and neck, liver or kidney cancer. This chain joins TRBV11-2 and TRBJ2-1, with D unresolved. The CDR3 bases are TGTGCCAGCAGCTTAGGACTGAACAATGAGCAGTTCTTC. This encodes CASSLGLNNEQFF.